This is a list of T cell receptor beta chains from one sample in a study of tumor-infiltrating lymphocytes in primary liver carcinoma. TCRdb ran MiXCR on the multiplex PCR reads and lists one entry per CDR3 protein. The repertoire holds around 100,000 distinct CDR3 sequences, around two thirds seen once, with approximately 12% in the top ten. Sequenced sample: liver tumor tissue from sampling region 2. The receptor source for this set is a woman aged 55 to 70 with primary liver carcinoma and hepatitis B virus infection. CDR3s include the opening cysteine and the closing phenylalanine or tryptophan. A D gene is named only where the DNA matches it firmly. Clone size is shown for a subset of rows, as once, few, many or a class of expanded clone.

size: medium-sized; V: TRBV29-1; J: TRBJ2-3; D: TRBD2; DNA: TGCAGCGTTGACGGGACTAGCGTAGAGAGGAGAGATACGCAGTATTTT; CDR3: CSVDGTSVERRDTQYF
size: .; V: TRBV11-2; J: TRBJ2-1; D: .; DNA: TGTGCCAGCAGCTTAGCAGCGGCTGCCTGGGGTGAGCAGTTCTTC; CDR3: CASSLAAAAWGEQFF
size: .; V: TRBV28; J: TRBJ2-5; D: .; DNA: TGTGCCAGCACAGCCCAGAAATGGTTGACGGAGACCCAGTACTTC; CDR3: CASTAQKWLTETQYF
size: .; V: TRBV12-3/TRBV12-4; J: TRBJ2-5; D: .; DNA: TGTGCCAGCAGTTTATCTAGCAGGGGAGAGATCCAGTACTTC; CDR3: CASSLSSRGEIQYF
size: many; V: TRBV11-2; J: TRBJ1-1; D: TRBD1; DNA: TGTGCCAGCAGCCCCGACCCAGGGGGCCGAACTGAAGCTTTCTTT; CDR3: CASSPDPGGRTEAFF
size: .; V: TRBV4-1; J: TRBJ2-3; D: .; DNA: TGTGCCAGCAGCCAAGCGGTCGGGGCTCGGGATACGCAGCATTTC; CDR3: CASSQAVGARDTQHF
size: .; V: TRBV11-2; J: TRBJ2-7; D: .; DNA: TGTGCCAGCAGCTTAGACCCAGGCCGTATGTCCGAGCACTACTTC; CDR3: CASSLDPGRMSEHYF
size: many; V: TRBV14; J: TRBJ1-2; D: .; DNA: TGTGCCAGCAGCCACCTTGGGGGGTATGGCTACACCTTC; CDR3: CASSHLGGYGYTF
size: .; V: TRBV28; J: TRBJ1-2; D: .; DNA: TGTGCCAGCAGGGGGTTGGGACCGAACTATGGCTACACCTTC; CDR3: CASRGLGPNYGYTF
size: once; V: TRBV25-1; J: TRBJ2-5; D: .; DNA: TGTGCCAGCACGGCGGCGGCGGGCTTAGGGACCCAGTACTTC; CDR3: CASTAAAGLGTQYF
size: .; V: TRBV11-2; J: TRBJ2-3; D: .; DNA: TGTGCCAGCAGTTTGCTTGGGAGCACAGATACGCAGTATTTT; CDR3: CASSLLGSTDTQYF
size: many; V: TRBV5-1; J: TRBJ1-4; D: .; DNA: TGCGCCAGCAGCAGCGGGACATATGAAAAACTGTTTTTT; CDR3: CASSSGTYEKLFF
size: many; V: TRBV5-1; J: TRBJ2-2; D: TRBD2; DNA: TGCGCCAGCACCGGGGGGAGAGACACCGGGGAGCTGTTTTTT; CDR3: CASTGGRDTGELFF
size: .; V: TRBV5-1; J: TRBJ2-1; D: TRBD2; DNA: TGCGCCAGCAGTCATAGCGGGTTCTCCTACAATGAGCAGTTCTTC; CDR3: CASSHSGFSYNEQFF
size: .; V: TRBV28; J: TRBJ2-5; D: TRBD1; DNA: TGTGCCAGCGGTTTACAGGGGAAAGCAGAGACCCAGAACTTC; CDR3: CASGLQGKAETQNF
size: .; V: TRBV11-3; J: TRBJ2-1; D: .; DNA: TGTGCCAGCGGCTCCCGGGGGGCGCGGACCATGTGCAATGAGCAGCTCTTC; CDR3: CASGSRGARTMCNEQLF
size: few; V: TRBV25-1; J: TRBJ2-5; D: .; DNA: TGTGCCAGCAGTGCCATGATACAAGAGACCCAGTACTTC; CDR3: CASSAMIQETQYF
size: few; V: TRBV24-1; J: TRBJ2-1; D: TRBD1; DNA: TGTGCTACCAGTGACCCCCGGCGGGACAGGGGGCAGGAGCAGTTCTTC; CDR3: CATSDPRRDRGQEQFF
size: .; V: TRBV15; J: TRBJ2-3; D: TRBD2; DNA: TGTGCCACCAGCAGAGCAGCGGGATGGCCGCCAGATACACAGTATTTT; CDR3: CATSRAAGWPPDTQYF
size: few; V: TRBV5-4; J: TRBJ2-6; D: .; DNA: TGTGCCAGCAGCCCCCCCCGTGGAAACGTCCTGACTTTC; CDR3: CASSPPRGNVLTF
size: .; V: TRBV28; J: TRBJ2-1; D: TRBD2; DNA: TGTGCCAGCACCCAACGGGACTATGCTGATGATCAGTTCTTC; CDR3: CASTQRDYADDQFF
size: .; V: TRBV19; J: TRBJ2-3; D: TRBD2; DNA: TGTGCCAGTAGTTCTGGAGTAGCGGGAGTAACAGATACGCAGTATTTT; CDR3: CASSSGVAGVTDTQYF
size: few; V: TRBV28; J: TRBJ2-7; D: TRBD2; DNA: TGTGCCAGCTCGCGGGGGGAGGGCCTTTTCGAGCAGTACTTC; CDR3: CASSRGEGLFEQYF
size: .; V: TRBV29-1; J: TRBJ2-2; D: .; DNA: TGCAGCACCGAACGAAGGGGGAAGACCGGGGAGCTGTTTTTC; CDR3: CSTERRGKTGELFF
size: .; V: TRBV28; J: TRBJ2-7; D: .; DNA: TGTGCCAGCACCTACAGGGTTCCCTACGAGCAGTACTTC; CDR3: CASTYRVPYEQYF
size: .; V: TRBV6-2/TRBV6-3; J: TRBJ2-1; D: TRBD2; DNA: TGTGCCTCCTGGACTAGCTACAATGAGAAGTTCTTC; CDR3: CASWTSYNEKFF